A single sample is the source of the 5 T cell receptor beta chains below, sequenced in a study of CXCR3-negative and CXCR3-positive naive CD8 T cells. 5' RACE that incorporated UMI labels was used to prepare the TRB cDNA libraries. TCRdb derives one entry per CDR3 protein from the 5' RACE reads, leaving out DNA. The sample totals roughly 48,000 distinct CDR3 sequences; its top ten clones hold approximately 15%. Sequenced input: memory CD8+ T cells from blood. These receptors were collected from a human donor in good health. Some clones in this sample may be carry-over from other donors' samples.

The rearrangement joins TRBV15 to TRBJ2-7; TCRdb outputs TRBD2, but without DNA this stays unchecked. The germline CDR1 and CDR2 sequences are LNHNV and YYDKDF (reference sequence). The CDR3 covers 15 residues. The CDR3 reads CATSRAAGLAYEQYF.

V gene TRBV28 combines with J gene TRBJ2-7. CDR1 MDHEN and CDR2 SYDVKM come from the germline V gene. The CDR3 length is 14 residues. CDR3 amino acids: CASVGLEIPYEQYF.

The genes are TRBV29-1 and TRBJ2-1. CDR1 SQVTM and CDR2 ANQGSEA come from the germline V gene. This CDR3 is 12 amino acids long. The CDR3 spells CSVRTVGFEQFF.

V and J are TRBV20-1 and TRBJ2-7; with no DNA, the TCRdb D assignment of TRBD2 cannot be verified. The CDR3 contains 13 residues. Germline V gives CDR1 DFQATT, CDR2 SNEGSKA (reference sequence). CDR3 residues: CSALDSTLYEQYF.

This CDR3 is CASRLTGAVGNIQYF. This chain connects TRBV28 to TRBJ2-4; with no DNA, the TCRdb D assignment of TRBD1 cannot be verified. CDR3 length: 15 residues. Per the germline V gene, CDR1 is MDHEN and CDR2 is SYDVKM.